This paragraph covers one TCR beta chain sequence. This record belongs to a study of blood T cell repertoires in COVID-19. Study information: Donors in the United States, Italy and Spain gave samples during acute or convalescent COVID-19. The cDNA or gDNA used as material had been derived from T cells, B-cell-depleted T cells, or PBMCs.

Sequencing was performed with immunoSEQ multiplex PCR; in TCRdb, only in-frame clones are kept and a portion is missing. The sample lists about half a million clones, 80% to 90% occurring once. The sample comprised peripheral blood. The sequence came from a human donor in a cohort sampled during active COVID-19.

CDR3 DNA: TGTGCCAGCTTTCCTTGGGGGGGAAGGGACACTGAAGCTTTCTTT. This translates into CASFPWGGRDTEAFF. This sequence joins TRBV2 and TRBJ1-1; possibly TRBD1 for D (5 bases). V shed 8 bases and J shed 3 bases, with 19 bases lying between them. The CDR3 totals 15 residues. Germline CDR1 SNHLY, CDR2 FYNNEI.